This T cell receptor beta chain was retrieved from a study of circulating CD8 cells and anti-PD-1 response in melanoma. Overall study findings and caveats: The cohort mixed treatment-naive and previously treated patients. Diversity ranked highest in DNEG and lowest in TIGIT subsets. Clonotype sharing was highest between DPOS and TIGIT subsets.

This clonotype is categorized as large. The antigen is not known. Live CD3+CD8+TCRalphabeta+ cells were sorted into four subsets by PD-1 and/or TIGIT. Unmatched junction bases numbered 7, after V lost 7 bases and J lost 6 bases. Looked up from germline, CDR1 is MNHEY and CDR2 is SMNVEV (reference sequence). The CDR3 is 13 amino acids. Each library started from roughly 15 ng of total RNA using the QIAseq Immune Repertoire TCR panel. One entry per CDR3 protein, called by TCRdb with MiXCR from the reads. The sample has 500 to 600 distinct CDR3 sequences, around 6.5% seen once. The rearrangement links TRBV27 to TRBJ2-3; 7 bases are a match to TRBD2. Sequenced here: CD8+ T cells from PBMCs, sampled at baseline or after one month of anti-PD-1 therapy (not recorded which). This TCR was recovered from a human donor with melanoma. The CDR3 nucleotides are TGTGCCAGCACCTTAAAAGCGGGGGATACGCAGTATTTT. This gives the protein CASTLKAGDTQYF.